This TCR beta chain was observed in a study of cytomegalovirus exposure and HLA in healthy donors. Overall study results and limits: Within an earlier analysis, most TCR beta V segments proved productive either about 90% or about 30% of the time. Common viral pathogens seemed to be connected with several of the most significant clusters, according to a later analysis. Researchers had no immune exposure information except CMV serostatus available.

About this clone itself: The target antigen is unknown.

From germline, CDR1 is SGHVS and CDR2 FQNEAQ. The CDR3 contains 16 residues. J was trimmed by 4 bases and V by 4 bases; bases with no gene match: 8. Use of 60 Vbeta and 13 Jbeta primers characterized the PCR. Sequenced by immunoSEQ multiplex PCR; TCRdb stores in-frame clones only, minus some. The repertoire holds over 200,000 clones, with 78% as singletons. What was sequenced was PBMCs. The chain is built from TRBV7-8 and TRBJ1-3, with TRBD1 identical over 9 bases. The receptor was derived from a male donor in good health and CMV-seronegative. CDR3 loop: CASSSRDRDSGNTIYF. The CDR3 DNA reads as TGTGCCAGCAGCTCCCGGGACAGGGACTCGGGAAACACCATATATTTT. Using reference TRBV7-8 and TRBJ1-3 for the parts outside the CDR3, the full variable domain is GAGVSQSPRYKVAKRGQDVALRCDPISGHVSLFWYQQALGQGPEFLTYFQNEAQLDKSGLPSDRFFAERPEGSVSTLKIQRTQQEDSAVYLCASSSRDRDSGNTIYFGEGSWLTVV.